This T cell receptor (beta chain) was sequenced in a study of CD8+ T cells in alopecia areata. Germline V gene lookup returns CDR1 MNHNY and CDR2 SVGAGI (reference sequence). CDR3 length: 13 amino acids. J was trimmed by 11 bases and V by 7 bases; bases with no gene match: 11. This clone was detected only a few times. Its antigen is unknown. Findings and caveats of the study: In blood and scalp, many expanded lesional clones persisted during tofacitinib. Especially in alopecia totalis/universalis, lesional scalp showed greater clonality than normal scalp did.

Extraction of RNA preceded its reverse transcription into cDNA, which served as the sequencing template. Produced via immunoSEQ multiplex PCR; TCRdb's table is partial and in-frame only. The table shows approximately 110,000 clones, with roughly three fifths occurring only once. This sample's treatment: oral pan-JAK inhibitor, 5-10 mg twice daily. The sample in question was CD4+ T cells sorted from blood, obtained at week 24, from a patient treated with tofacitinib. The chain links TRBV6-6 to TRBJ1-2; 9 nucleotides match TRBD1. The sequence derives from a human donor with alopecia areata. The CDR3 coding sequence is TGTGCCAGCATCCCGGGACAGGGCTCTATATACACCTTC. This sequence encodes CASIPGQGSIYTF.